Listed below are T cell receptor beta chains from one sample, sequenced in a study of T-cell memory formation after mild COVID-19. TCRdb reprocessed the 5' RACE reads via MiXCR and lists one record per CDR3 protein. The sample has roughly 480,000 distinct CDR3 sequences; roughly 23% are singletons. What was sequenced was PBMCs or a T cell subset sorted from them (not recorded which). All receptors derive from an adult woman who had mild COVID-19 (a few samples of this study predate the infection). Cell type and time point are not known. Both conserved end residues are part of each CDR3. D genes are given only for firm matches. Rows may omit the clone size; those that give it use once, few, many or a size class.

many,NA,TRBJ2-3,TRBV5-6,CASRLTVSTDTQYF,TGTGCCAGCAGACTGACAGTGAGCACAGATACGCAGTATTTT
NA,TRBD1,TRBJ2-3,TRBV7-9,CASSLGAGTGWADTQYF,TGTGCCAGCAGCTTGGGGGCCGGGACAGGGTGGGCAGATACGCAGTATTTT
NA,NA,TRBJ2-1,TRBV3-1,CASTPGTSHEQFF,TGTGCCAGCACTCCCGGGACCTCCCATGAGCAGTTCTTC
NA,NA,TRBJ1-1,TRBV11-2,CASSFGVGTEAFF,TGTGCCAGCAGCTTTGGGGTCGGTACTGAAGCTTTCTTT
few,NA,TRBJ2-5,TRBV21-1,CASSKPRFQPEAGFQETQYF,TGTGCCAGCAGCAAGCCCCGGTTTCAGCCGGAAGCGGGCTTCCAAGAGACCCAGTACTTC
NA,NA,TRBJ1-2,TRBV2,CASSRLRDTTNYGYTF,TGTGCCAGCAGTAGGCTTCGGGACACCACTAACTATGGCTACACCTTC
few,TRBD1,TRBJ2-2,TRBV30,CAWTMGQGAGELFF,TGTGCCTGGACCATGGGACAGGGAGCCGGGGAGCTGTTTTTT
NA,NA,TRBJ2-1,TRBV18,CASSPGTRTNEQFF,TGTGCCAGCTCACCAGGGACCAGAACGAATGAGCAGTTCTTC
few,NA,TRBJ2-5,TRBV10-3,CAISDEGGRQETQYF,TGTGCCATCAGTGATGAGGGGGGACGGCAAGAGACCCAGTACTTC
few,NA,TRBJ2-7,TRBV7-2,CASSDNSPFYEQYF,TGTGCCAGCAGCGATAACAGCCCCTTCTACGAGCAGTACTTC
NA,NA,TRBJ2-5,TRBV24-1,CATSDRDQDQETQYF,TGTGCCACCAGTGACCGGGACCAAGACCAAGAGACCCAGTACTTC
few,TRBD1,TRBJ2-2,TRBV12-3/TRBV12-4,CASSGTGHPSLNTGELFF,TGTGCCAGCAGTGGGACAGGGCACCCCTCACTGAACACCGGGGAGCTGTTTTTT
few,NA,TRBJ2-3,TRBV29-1,CSVPTAADTQYF,TGCAGCGTCCCGACGGCGGCAGATACGCAGTATTTT
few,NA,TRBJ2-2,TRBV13,CASSFLSKSGELFF,TGTGCCAGCAGCTTCCTCTCGAAGTCCGGGGAGCTGTTTTTT
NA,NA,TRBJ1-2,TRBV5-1,CASSLTDNYGYTF,TGCGCCAGCAGCTTGACAGATAACTATGGCTACACCTTC
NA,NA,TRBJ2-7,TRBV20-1,CSARDGTDLKSYEQYF,TGCAGTGCTAGAGACGGGACGGACCTAAAATCCTACGAGCAGTACTTC
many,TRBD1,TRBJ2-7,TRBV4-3,CASSQDRGMYEQYF,TGCGCCAGCAGCCAGGACAGGGGGATGTACGAGCAGTACTTC
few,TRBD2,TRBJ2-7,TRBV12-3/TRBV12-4,CASSPTPGLAGPGDEQYF,TGTGCCAGCAGCCCTACCCCCGGACTAGCGGGACCTGGGGACGAGCAGTACTTC
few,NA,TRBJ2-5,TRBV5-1,CASSLRDTHETQYF,TGCGCCAGCAGCTTGAGGGACACTCACGAGACCCAGTACTTC
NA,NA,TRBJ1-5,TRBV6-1,CASSENRAQGQPQHF,TGTGCCAGCAGTGAAAATAGGGCTCAGGGTCAGCCCCAGCATTTT
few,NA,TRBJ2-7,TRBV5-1,CASSQPDRRSYEQYF,TGCGCCAGCAGCCAACCCGACAGGCGATCCTACGAGCAGTACTTC
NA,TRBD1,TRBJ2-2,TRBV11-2,CASSRIQGAGGELFF,TGTGCCAGCAGCCGGATACAGGGGGCTGGCGGGGAGCTGTTTTTT
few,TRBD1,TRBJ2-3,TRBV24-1,CATSDAGTGSDTQYF,TGTGCCACCAGTGATGCCGGGACAGGGTCAGATACGCAGTATTTT
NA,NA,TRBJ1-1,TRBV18,CASSPIFKNTEAFF,TGTGCCAGCTCACCAATCTTCAAGAACACTGAAGCTTTCTTT
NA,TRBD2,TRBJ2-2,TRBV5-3,CARSRILGLAGGQTPPNTGELFF,TGTGCCAGAAGCCGGATACTAGGACTAGCGGGAGGCCAAACACCCCCGAACACCGGGGAGCTGTTTTTT
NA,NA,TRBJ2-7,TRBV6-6,CASSSSGVDEQYF,NA
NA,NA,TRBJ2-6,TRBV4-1,CASRQVWGGANVLTF,TGCGCCAGCAGACAAGTCTGGGGTGGGGCCAACGTCCTGACTTTC
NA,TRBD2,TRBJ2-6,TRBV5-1,CASSLTSGNPGANVLTF,TGCGCCAGCAGCCTTACTAGCGGGAACCCTGGGGCCAACGTCCTGACTTTC
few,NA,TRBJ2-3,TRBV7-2,CASSSDSSRNTQYF,TGTGCCAGCAGCTCAGACTCTAGCAGAAATACGCAGTATTTT
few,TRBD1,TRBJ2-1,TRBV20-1,CSALGQGFYNEQFF,TGCAGTGCGCTGGGACAGGGGTTCTACAATGAGCAGTTCTTC
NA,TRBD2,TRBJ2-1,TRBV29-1,CSVEELAGELHF,TGCAGCGTTGAAGAACTAGCGGGAGAGTTGCATTTC
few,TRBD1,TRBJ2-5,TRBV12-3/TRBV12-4,CASSPGGQGRETQYF,TGTGCCAGCAGTCCTGGAGGACAGGGCCGAGAGACCCAGTACTTC
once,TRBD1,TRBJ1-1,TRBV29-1,CSVATGGAFF,TGCAGCGTTGCCACAGGGGGGGCTTTCTTT
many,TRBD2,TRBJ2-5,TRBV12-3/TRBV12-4,CASRTSGRETQYF,TGTGCCAGCAGGACTAGCGGGAGGGAGACCCAGTACTTC
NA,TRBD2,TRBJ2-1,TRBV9,CASSVDGAGIYNEQFF,TGTGCCAGCAGCGTAGACGGAGCGGGGATCTACAATGAGCAGTTCTTC
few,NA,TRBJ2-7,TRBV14,CASSQDFGFSYEQYF,TGTGCCAGCAGCCAAGATTTTGGGTTCTCCTACGAGCAGTACTTC
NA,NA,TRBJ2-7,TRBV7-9,CASSATSYEQYF,TGTGCCAGCAGCGCCACATCCTACGAGCAGTACTTC
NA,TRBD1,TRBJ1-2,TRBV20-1,CSARDRPGQGGYGYTF,TGCAGTGCTAGAGATCGGCCGGGACAGGGCGGCTATGGCTACACCTTC
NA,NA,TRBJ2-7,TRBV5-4,CASSLLDSTATYEQYF,TGTGCCAGCAGCTTGTTAGATAGTACAGCCACCTACGAGCAGTACTTC
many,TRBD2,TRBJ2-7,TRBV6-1,CASIKGLAGGPREQYF,TGTGCCAGCATAAAGGGACTAGCGGGGGGGCCTCGAGAGCAGTACTTC
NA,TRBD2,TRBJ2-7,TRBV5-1,CASSRWTGGSYEQYF,TGCGCCAGCAGCAGATGGACGGGGGGATCCTACGAGCAGTACTTC
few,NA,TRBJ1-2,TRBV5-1,CASTEGENYGYTF,TGCGCCAGCACCGAGGGGGAGAACTATGGCTACACCTTC
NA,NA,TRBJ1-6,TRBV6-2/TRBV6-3,CASSNRQTLSYNSPLHF,TGTGCCAGCAGTAACCGACAGACCCTCTCCTATAATTCACCCCTCCACTTT
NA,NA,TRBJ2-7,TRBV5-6,CASSYTVGEQYF,TGTGCCAGCAGCTACACAGTTGGGGAGCAGTACTTC
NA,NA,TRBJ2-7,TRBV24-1,CATSDDNEQYF,TGTGCCACCAGTGACGACAACGAGCAGTACTTC
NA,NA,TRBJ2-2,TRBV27,CASSTVGGELFF,TGTGCCAGCAGTACCGTAGGCGGGGAGCTGTTTTTT
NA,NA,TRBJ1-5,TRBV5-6,CASSFTGKGNQPQHF,TGTGCCAGCAGCTTCACAGGGAAAGGCAATCAGCCCCAGCATTTT
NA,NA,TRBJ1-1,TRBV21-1,CASSNERGTEAFF,TGTGCCAGCAGCAACGAGCGCGGGACTGAAGCTTTCTTT
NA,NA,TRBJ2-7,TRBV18,CASSPATGSNYEQYF,TGTGCCAGCTCACCCGCGACAGGATCCAACTACGAGCAGTACTTC
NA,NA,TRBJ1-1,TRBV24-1,CATSDPTEGNTEAFF,TGTGCCACCAGTGATCCTACCGAGGGGAACACTGAAGCTTTCTTT
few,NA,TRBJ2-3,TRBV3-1,CASRQTGGGSTDTQYF,TGTGCCAGCAGGCAGACAGGTGGTGGTAGCACAGATACGCAGTATTTT
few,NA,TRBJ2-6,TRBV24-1,CATSAAGTDGANVLTF,TGTGCCACCAGTGCTGCGGGGACAGATGGGGCCAACGTCCTGACTTTC